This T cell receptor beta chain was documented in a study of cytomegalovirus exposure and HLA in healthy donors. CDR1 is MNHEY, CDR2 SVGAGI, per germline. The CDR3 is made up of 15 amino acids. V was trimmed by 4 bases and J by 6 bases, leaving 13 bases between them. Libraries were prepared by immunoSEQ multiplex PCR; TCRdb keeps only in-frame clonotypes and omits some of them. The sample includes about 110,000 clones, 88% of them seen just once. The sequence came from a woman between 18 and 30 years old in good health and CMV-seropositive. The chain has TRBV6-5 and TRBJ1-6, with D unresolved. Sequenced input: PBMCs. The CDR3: CASSFLTRLNSPLHF. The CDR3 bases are TGTGCCAGCAGTTTCCTGACAAGGCTTAATTCACCCCTCCACTTT.